What follows is one T cell receptor (beta chain) and its context. What it binds is not known. J was trimmed by 6 bases and V by 3 bases; bases with no gene match: 14. Germline CDR1 and CDR2: SGHVS and FQNEAQ. The CDR3 runs 17 residues. This specimen belongs to a study of response to subunit inactivated influenza vaccine. Notes on the study in general: Authors suggested seasonal influenza vaccinations each recruit few new T cells.

TCRdb re-derived calls from the RT-PCR reads in MiXCR, one entry per CDR3 protein. The sample shows hundreds of thousands of distinct CDR3 sequences, less than 8% of them seen only once. This sequence joins TRBV7-8 and TRBJ1-2, with TRBD1 identical over 9 bases. The receptor comes from a man between 50 and 75 years old who received an inactivated influenza vaccine. Specimen: PBMCs from blood, collected roughly 24 months after vaccination. CDR3 sequence: CASSFYQPGTGFHGYTF. Here the CDR3 DNA reads TGTGCCAGCAGCTTTTATCAACCCGGGACAGGGTTTCATGGCTACACCTTC.